This TCR beta chain was identified during a study of T cells after posttransplantation cyclophosphamide. This clone showed up many times. TCRdb keeps only in-frame clones here, not all; method: immunoSEQ multiplex PCR. Listed for the sample are 20,000 to 30,000 clones, none seen a single time. The ends lost 5 bases at V and 3 bases at J; junction bases unmatched: 11. The CDR3 spans 17 residues. Germline V gene sequence: CDR1 LNHNV, CDR2 YYDKDF (reference sequence). This TCR came from a woman aged 45-60 years in good health, CMV-negative, and a related stem cell transplant donor. The sample comprised PBMCs. The gene calls are TRBV15 and TRBJ2-5; 11 bases are shared with TRBD2. The CDR3 region is CATSPPSGGLGEETQYF. CDR3 coding DNA: TGTGCCACCAGCCCCCCTAGCGGGGGGTTGGGCGAAGAGACCCAGTACTTC.